This T cell receptor (beta chain) was profiled in a study of graft-versus-host responses after intestinal transplantation. Across the study: The transplants performed in recipients were multivisceral, liver-intestinal, or isolated intestinal. Anti-thymocyte globulin induction, then tacrolimus and steroids for about three years, went to all recipients.

Study-wide points: High graft-versus-host to host-versus-graft clonal ratios were found in allografts of patients who had graft-donor T cell macrochimerism. The authors found GvH clones in recipient marrow, some appearing first in ileum or blood.

As regards this clone: The antigen remains undetermined.

This table comes from immunoSEQ multiplex PCR, and its TCRdb copy is limited to in-frame clones, with some not included. This table has about 120,000 clones, about 93% appearing once. The clonotype was recovered from a human donor who received an intestinal transplant. Sequencing was performed on unstimulated CD4+ T cells sorted from spleen or lymph node cells, taken before intestinal transplant.

DNA of the CDR3: TGTGCCAGCAGTTCTAGAGTCCGGCTCGAGCAGTACTTC. It yields the protein CASSSRVRLEQYF. V and J are TRBV6-6 and TRBJ2-7; D uncertain. CDR1 is MNHNY, CDR2 SVGAGI, per germline (reference sequence). The CDR3 totals 13 residues. The ends were cut back, 4 bases at V and 6 bases at J, with 13 bases in the middle.